This passage covers 12 T cell receptor beta chains from one sample sequenced in a study of T cell responses to AZD1222 COVID-19 vaccine. Profiling relied on immunoSEQ multiplex PCR, and the TCRdb table lists in-frame clones only, not all of them. The sample holds 200,000 or so clones, about 93% seen once. The source was peripheral blood, collected 28 days after the second AZD1222 dose. These receptors originate from an adult who received the AZD1222 COVID-19 vaccine.

The V call is TRBV5-4, the J call TRBJ2-1; weak D call: TRBD1 (5 bases). Deletions cut 0 bases from V and 11 bases from J, with 15 bases between. This CDR3 has 14 residues. Germline CDR1 reads SGHNT; CDR2 reads YYREEE (reference sequence). CDR3 bases: TGTGCCAGCAGCTTGGGTTCTGGGGCCGACAAGCAGTTCTTC. This translates into CASSLGSGADKQFF.

The CDR3 is CASSLLAGSDYGYTF. The CDR3 DNA sequence: TGTGCCAGCAGCTTACTCGCCGGGTCCGACTATGGCTACACCTTC. This chain links TRBV7-9 with TRBJ1-2; D not resolved. CDR1 and CDR2 (germline): SEHNR, FQNEAQ (reference sequence). V was trimmed by 2 bases and J by 3 bases, leaving 13 bases between them. The length of the CDR3 is 15 residues.

The chain combines TRBV15 with TRBJ2-7; tentative D call: TRBD2 (6 bases). The CDR3 covers 18 residues. CDR1 is LNHNV, CDR2 YYDKDF, per germline (reference sequence). V was pared by 0 bases and J by 2 bases, with 20 bases between. The chain's CDR3 is CATSRDSGPQGRAYEQYF. CDR3 in DNA: TGTGCCACCAGCAGAGATAGCGGTCCCCAAGGGAGAGCCTACGAGCAGTACTTC.

The chain recombines TRBV19 with TRBJ1-5; 11 bases agree with TRBD1. The CDR3 spans 18 residues. Per the germline V gene, CDR1 is LNHDA and CDR2 is SQIVND (reference sequence). V dropped 1 base and J dropped 0; count of bases not matched to a gene: 5. CDR3 nucleotide sequence: TGTGCCAGTAGTATAGGATTGGGACAGGGGGTTAGCAATCAGCCCCAGCATTTT. This codes for CASSIGLGQGVSNQPQHF. The full variable domain, its missing parts supplied by reference TRBV19 and TRBJ1-5, is DGGITQSPKYLFRKEGQNVTLSCEQNLNHDAMYWYRQDPGQGLRLIYYSQIVNDFQKGDIAEGYSVSREKKESFPLTVTSAQKNPTAFYLCASSIGLGQGVSNQPQHFGDGTRLSIL.

This chain connects TRBV9 to TRBJ1-5, with D unresolved. Germline values: CDR1 SGDLS, CDR2 YYNGEE. V gave up 5 bases and J gave up 2 bases, with 8 bases separating them. The CDR3 extends over 13 amino acids. DNA of the CDR3: TGTGCCAGCAGTCCGGGTCGCAATCAGCCCCAGCATTTT. Protein sequence: CASSPGRNQPQHF.

This chain joins TRBV27 and TRBJ1-1; D perhaps matches TRBD1 (5 bases). Germline lookup yields CDR1 MNHEY and CDR2 SMNVEV (reference sequence). The V end lost 6 bases, the J end lost 11 bases, and 25 bases lay between the germline ends. The CDR3 spans 15 residues. The CDR3 is CASSSPLRDPKTAFF. CDR3 nucleotide sequence: TGTGCCAGCAGCTCACCCCTCCGGGACCCCAAGACGGCTTTCTTT.

The V call is TRBV2, the J call TRBJ1-6; 8 bases are a match to TRBD1. Germline CDR1 and CDR2: SNHLY and FYNNEI. This CDR3 comprises 16 residues. Losses at the gene ends were 6 bases for V and 3 bases for J; bases not matched to a gene: 7. CDR3 nucleotide sequence: TGTGCCAGCAGGTCCACAGGGGGTGGCTATAATTCACCCCTCCACTTT. Translating it yields CASRSTGGGYNSPLHF.

The chain has TRBV12-3 or TRBV12-4 and TRBJ1-2, with 7 bases aligning to TRBD1. The CDR3 is made up of 13 amino acids. V lost 3 bases and J lost 7; bases outside the gene matches: 5. CDR3 sequence reads: CASSLQGGGGYTF. Here the CDR3 DNA reads TGTGCCAGCAGTTTGCAGGGGGGAGGTGGCTACACCTTC.

This clone was seen just once. The chain is built from TRBV6-5 and TRBJ1-4; D is unresolved. The CDR3 sequence is 15 residues long. The V gene lost 0 bases and the J gene lost 1 base, with 6 bases spanning the gap. Germline CDR1 MNHEY, CDR2 SVGAGI. The CDR3 nucleotides read TGTGCCAGCAGTTACTCGGATCTAACTAATGAAAAACTGTTTTTT. Translating gives CASSYSDLTNEKLFF.

The chain is built from TRBV28 and TRBJ1-2; 8 positions agree with TRBD1. CDR3 size: 14 residues. J lost 7 bases, V lost 4 bases, and 8 bases had no gene match. Germline-derived CDR1 and CDR2 are MDHEN and SYDVKM. In nucleotides, the CDR3 is TGTGCCAGCAGTTCCGGACAGGGAACGGGTGGCTACACCTTC. Encoded protein: CASSSGQGTGGYTF.

The chain uses TRBV11-2 and TRBJ2-1; TRBD2 might be the D (7 bases). With 1 base removed from V and 9 bases from J, the gap between germline ends came to 13 bases. Germline-derived CDR1 and CDR2 are SGHAT and FQNNGV. The CDR3 loop spans 14 amino acids. CDR3 in amino acids: CASSLGMRGGEQFF. The DNA of the CDR3 is TGTGCCAGCAGCTTAGGAATGAGGGGGGGTGAGCAGTTCTTC. Combining the CDR3 with reference TRBV11-2 and TRBJ2-1 gives the whole variable domain EAGVAQSPRYKIIEKRQSVAFWCNPISGHATLYWYQQILGQGPKLLIQFQNNGVVDDSQLPKDRFSAERLKGVDSTLKIQPAKLEDSAVYLCASSLGMRGGEQFFGPGTRLTVL.

This chain joins TRBV4-1 and TRBJ1-1; D is undetermined. CDR1 and CDR2 (germline): MGHRA, YSYEKL. With 3 bases removed from V and 3 bases from J, the gap between germline ends came to 8 bases. The CDR3 is 13 amino acids. The CDR3 here is CASSHGEDTEAFF. The CDR3 DNA sequence: TGCGCCAGCAGCCACGGGGAGGACACTGAAGCTTTCTTT.